A single T cell receptor (beta chain) is shown here with its context. The junction departs from the called germline gene at one end, perhaps through a read error. The CDR3 loop spans 15 amino acids. Germline CDR1 and CDR2: MNHNS and SASEGT. MiXCR was run by TCRdb on the PCR reads, yielding one entry per CDR3 protein. The sample carries some 27,000 distinct CDR3 sequences, 50% to 55% recorded once. The record originates from a study of CD4 and CD8 cells across lung adenocarcinoma regions. The rearrangement uses TRBV6-1 and TRBJ2-4, with D possibly matching TRBD2 (6 bases). The receptor was derived from a male donor with lung adenocarcinoma. The CD4 and CD8 labels of this study may be unreliable. The sequencing sample was made of CD8+ T cells from the center of a lung tumor. Here the CDR3 DNA reads TGTTCCAGCAGTGACGGGAGCCGGGACCAAAACATTCAGTACTTC. This sequence encodes CSSSDGSRDQNIQYF.